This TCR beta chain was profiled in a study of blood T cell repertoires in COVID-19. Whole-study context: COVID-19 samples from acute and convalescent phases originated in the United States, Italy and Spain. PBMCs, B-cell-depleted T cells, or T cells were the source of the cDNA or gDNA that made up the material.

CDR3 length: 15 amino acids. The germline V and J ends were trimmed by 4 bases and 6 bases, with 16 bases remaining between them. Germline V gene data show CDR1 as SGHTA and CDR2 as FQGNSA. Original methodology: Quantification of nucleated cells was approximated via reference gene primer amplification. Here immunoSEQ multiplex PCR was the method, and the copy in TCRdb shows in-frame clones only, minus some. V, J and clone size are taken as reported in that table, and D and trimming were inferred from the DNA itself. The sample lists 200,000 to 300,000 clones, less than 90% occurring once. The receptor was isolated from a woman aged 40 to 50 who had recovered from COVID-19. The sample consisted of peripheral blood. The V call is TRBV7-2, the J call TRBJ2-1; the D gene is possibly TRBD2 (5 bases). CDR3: CASSWGFGEGNEQFF. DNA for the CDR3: TGTGCCAGCAGCTGGGGATTCGGAGAGGGCAATGAGCAGTTCTTC.